This T cell receptor beta chain was captured in a study of T cell clonotyping in hematopoietic cell transplantation. Findings and caveats of the study: After transplant, recipient diversity fell while pathologically expanded clonotypes grew through day 180.

Details on this clone: Its antigen is as yet unknown.

The germline V gene encodes CDR1 ENHRY and CDR2 SYGVKD. V lost 11 bases and J 0 bases, leaving 11 bases between the germline ends. The CDR3 loop spans 13 amino acids. Assay: immunoSEQ multiplex PCR; the TCRdb copy retains only in-frame clones and omits some. The data show more than 55,000 clones, over 90% seen once. The sequencing sample was made of peripheral blood mononuclear cells. The receptor was isolated from a man between 50 and 59 years old in good health. Some clones in this sample may be carry-over from other donors' samples. The V gene is TRBV10-3, the J gene TRBJ1-3; no clear D. The CDR3 DNA sequence: TGTGCCTCTGTTGGCCTCTCTGGAAACACCATATATTTT. It yields the protein CASVGLSGNTIYF.